These T cell receptor beta chains were read from a single sample in a study of CD4 T cells in relation to SARS-CoV-2 and coronaviruses. No cognate antigen is known for these TCRs. The table came from immunoSEQ multiplex PCR; TCRdb's copy has only in-frame clones and leaves some out. This table holds some 40,000 clones, around 82% found once. The sample was naive CD4+ T cells from PBMCs, cultured in vitro. These receptors were collected from an adult with COVID-19. The CDR3 runs from the conserved cysteine through the conserved F or W. The D gene is left open where the match is weak. For some rows the clone size is stated as once, few or many, or as a class when expanded; others skip it.

>TRBJ2-2|TRBV6-6|.|.
CASSGPRGGELFF
>TRBJ2-1|TRBV11-2|.|.
CASSFNEQFF
>TRBJ2-5|TRBV19|.|.
CASSMGVGETQYF
>TRBJ1-4|TRBV27|.|.
CASSSPAGDNEKLFF
>TRBJ2-7|TRBV5-4|TRBD2|large
CASSDSGRDNEQYF
>TRBJ2-7|TRBV3-1/TRBV3-2|TRBD2|.
CASSHPGTSGAYEQYF
>TRBJ1-4|TRBV30|.|.
CAWSVHPAGWGEKLFF
>TRBJ2-7|TRBV6-6|.|.
CASSYSSASSYEQYF
>TRBJ2-7|TRBV19|TRBD2|.
CASSMASGSNEQYF
>TRBJ2-6|TRBV18|.|once
CASSQYGDSGANVLTF
>TRBJ2-7|TRBV27|TRBD2|.
CASSPFSGRAGEQYF
>TRBJ2-2|TRBV2|.|.
CASTPGPRIAGELFF
>TRBJ1-5|TRBV21-1|.|.
CASSNANRQGVNQPQHF
>TRBJ2-7|TRBV7-9|.|.
CASSHAVSLQYF
>TRBJ2-7|TRBV30|.|.
CAWSFPEVYEQYF
>TRBJ2-7|TRBV2|.|.
CASRRQRASSYEQYF
>TRBJ2-7|TRBV6-5|.|few
CASSYRGPGDEQYF
>TRBJ1-4|TRBV30|.|.
CAWSVIQGEKLFF
>TRBJ2-3|TRBV2|.|.
CASSEGWGRRTDTQYF
>TRBJ2-7|TRBV20-1|TRBD2|.
CSASRAGGTYEQYF
>TRBJ1-6|TRBV7-9|.|once
CASSFRNSPLHF
>TRBJ2-5|TRBV27|.|.
CASSGQPQETQYF
>TRBJ2-2|TRBV4-2|.|.
CASSQVGAGGELFF
>TRBJ2-7|TRBV10-3|TRBD2|.
CATERAGDGHEQYF
>TRBJ2-1|TRBV28|TRBD1|.
CASSSPYLGQASSYNEQFF
>TRBJ1-4|TRBV6-5|TRBD1|.
CASRNTQGNEKLFF
>TRBJ2-5|TRBV3-1/TRBV3-2|.|.
CASSPPSIQETQYF
>TRBJ1-3|TRBV28|.|.
CASSLTGGNTIYF
>TRBJ2-7|TRBV5-1|TRBD2|.
CASSLAEGLAGVSGYEQYF
>TRBJ2-1|TRBV25-1|.|once
CASSETNEQFF
>TRBJ1-6|TRBV27|.|.
CASSSARIDSPLHF
>TRBJ2-7|TRBV5-1|.|.
CASSPPGSKASYEQYF
>TRBJ1-6|TRBV6-5|.|.
CASRRGESYNSPLHF
>TRBJ1-1|TRBV2|.|few
CASSDQGLNTEAFF
>TRBJ2-2|TRBV3-1/TRBV3-2|TRBD2|few
CASSPTSGYTGELFF
>TRBJ2-1|TRBV5-1|TRBD1|.
CASSLAGTGTSYNEQFF
>TRBJ1-1|TRBV6-1|.|.
CASSDLVVAFF
>TRBJ2-2|TRBV28|TRBD2|once
CASSHPTSRREFQRGTGELFF
>TRBJ2-1|TRBV5-1|TRBD1|.
CASSSSGTGGGSIAYNEQFF
>TRBJ2-7|TRBV19|TRBD2|.
CASSKGLGTYEQYF